The rows below give T cell receptor beta chains drawn from one sample of a study of CD8+ T cells in alopecia areata. Data came from immunoSEQ multiplex PCR; TCRdb stores just in-frame clones and leaves some out. This sample has about 180,000 clones, with less than 75% found just once. The source was CD8+ T cells sorted from blood, collected at week 0. These receptors came from a human donor with alopecia areata. CDR3s include the opening cysteine and the closing phenylalanine or tryptophan. A D gene is named only where the DNA matches it firmly. Size is omitted from some rows. Given values are once, few, many or a class for expanded clones.

clone_size: NA; j_call: TRBJ1-2; d_call: NA; v_call: TRBV23-1; cdr3_nt: TGCGCCAGCAAGTTGCGGGGGACCTTATATGGCTACACCTTC; cdr3_aa: CASKLRGTLYGYTF
clone_size: NA; j_call: TRBJ2-7; d_call: NA; v_call: TRBV5-6; cdr3_nt: TGTGCCAGCAGCCGTGGACAGTTCTACGAGCAGTACTTC; cdr3_aa: CASSRGQFYEQYF
clone_size: NA; j_call: TRBJ1-1; d_call: NA; v_call: TRBV29-1; cdr3_nt: TGCAGCGTTCCTGAAATGGGTTCAGCTTTCTTT; cdr3_aa: CSVPEMGSAFF
clone_size: NA; j_call: TRBJ2-7; d_call: NA; v_call: TRBV7-6; cdr3_nt: TGTGCCAGCAGCTTAGGCGGGACAATCTCCTACGAGCAGTACTTC; cdr3_aa: CASSLGGTISYEQYF
clone_size: NA; j_call: TRBJ2-3; d_call: NA; v_call: TRBV30; cdr3_nt: TGTGCCTGGAACTATGATAGCGACTCGGGAGATACGCAGTATTTT; cdr3_aa: CAWNYDSDSGDTQYF
clone_size: NA; j_call: TRBJ1-2; d_call: NA; v_call: TRBV27; cdr3_nt: TGTGCCAGCAGTTTTGGGGTTAACTATGGCTACACCTTC; cdr3_aa: CASSFGVNYGYTF
clone_size: NA; j_call: TRBJ1-5; d_call: NA; v_call: TRBV2; cdr3_nt: TGTGCCAGCGGGGCGGCTAGCAATCAGCCCCAGCATTTT; cdr3_aa: CASGAASNQPQHF
clone_size: NA; j_call: TRBJ1-3; d_call: NA; v_call: TRBV2; cdr3_nt: TGTGCCAGCACCGGTCCAAACACCATATATTTT; cdr3_aa: CASTGPNTIYF
clone_size: NA; j_call: TRBJ2-2; d_call: NA; v_call: TRBV10-3; cdr3_nt: TGTGCCATCAGACTTAGTTCCGGGGAGCTGTTTTTT; cdr3_aa: CAIRLSSGELFF
clone_size: NA; j_call: TRBJ2-7; d_call: TRBD1; v_call: TRBV6-5; cdr3_nt: TGTGCCAGCAGTTACGGGACAGGCGACCCCTACGAGCAGTACTTC; cdr3_aa: CASSYGTGDPYEQYF
clone_size: many; j_call: TRBJ2-7; d_call: NA; v_call: TRBV2; cdr3_nt: TGTGCCAGCAGAGAGACGGACGCCGGAAGCTACGAGCAGTACTTC; cdr3_aa: CASRETDAGSYEQYF
clone_size: NA; j_call: TRBJ2-7; d_call: TRBD1; v_call: TRBV7-9; cdr3_nt: TGTGCCAGCAGCCCGCCCCCCGGGACAGGGGGCTACGAGCAGTACTTC; cdr3_aa: CASSPPPGTGGYEQYF
clone_size: once; j_call: TRBJ2-4; d_call: TRBD1; v_call: TRBV12-5; cdr3_nt: TGTGCTAGTGGTTTAGAAACCTCGGGACAGGGAATCTGGCCCAAAAACATTCAGTACTTC; cdr3_aa: CASGLETSGQGIWPKNIQYF
clone_size: NA; j_call: TRBJ1-5; d_call: NA; v_call: TRBV2; cdr3_nt: TGTGCCAGCGACGGGGGGGATAATAGCAATCAGCCCCAGCATTTT; cdr3_aa: CASDGGDNSNQPQHF
clone_size: once; j_call: TRBJ1-2; d_call: TRBD1; v_call: TRBV5-6; cdr3_nt: TGTGCCAGCAGCTTCGGACAGGTCAACTATGGCTACACCTTC; cdr3_aa: CASSFGQVNYGYTF
clone_size: NA; j_call: TRBJ1-5; d_call: NA; v_call: TRBV25-1; cdr3_nt: TGTGCCAGCAGTGAAACGGGGAATAGCAATCAGCCCCAGCATTTT; cdr3_aa: CASSETGNSNQPQHF
clone_size: NA; j_call: TRBJ2-1; d_call: NA; v_call: TRBV30; cdr3_nt: TGTGCCTGGAGCCCGGACAGCTACAATGAGCAGTTCTTC; cdr3_aa: CAWSPDSYNEQFF
clone_size: NA; j_call: TRBJ2-7; d_call: TRBD1; v_call: TRBV29-1; cdr3_nt: TGCAGCGTCGGGGACAGCTACGAGCAGTACTTC; cdr3_aa: CSVGDSYEQYF
clone_size: NA; j_call: TRBJ2-7; d_call: TRBD2; v_call: TRBV29-1; cdr3_nt: TGCAGCGTGACCGGACTAGCGATATCCTACGAGCAGTACTTC; cdr3_aa: CSVTGLAISYEQYF
clone_size: NA; j_call: TRBJ2-5; d_call: TRBD1; v_call: TRBV6-5; cdr3_nt: TGTGCCAGCAGTTACTCAGGGACAGGGGGGGAGACCCAGTACTTC; cdr3_aa: CASSYSGTGGETQYF
clone_size: NA; j_call: TRBJ1-1; d_call: NA; v_call: TRBV9; cdr3_nt: TGTGCCAGCAGCGCCAGAACCGGGAACACTGAAGCTTTCTTT; cdr3_aa: CASSARTGNTEAFF
clone_size: NA; j_call: TRBJ1-6; d_call: NA; v_call: TRBV30; cdr3_nt: TGTGCCTGGACGGTTTCGGGGGGCTCCTATAATTCACCCCTCCACTTT; cdr3_aa: CAWTVSGGSYNSPLHF
clone_size: NA; j_call: TRBJ2-2; d_call: NA; v_call: TRBV2; cdr3_nt: TGTGCCAGCAGACGCAGCCGGGGTAAAACCGGGGAGCTGTTTTTT; cdr3_aa: CASRRSRGKTGELFF
clone_size: NA; j_call: TRBJ1-6; d_call: NA; v_call: TRBV2; cdr3_nt: TGTGCCAGCAGTGAAGCCCTACGAAGGGGGTCTCGTAATTCACCCCTCCACTTT; cdr3_aa: CASSEALRRGSRNSPLHF
clone_size: NA; j_call: TRBJ1-5; d_call: NA; v_call: TRBV29-1; cdr3_nt: TGCAGCGATTTGGACAATGATCAGCCCCAGCATTTT; cdr3_aa: CSDLDNDQPQHF
clone_size: NA; j_call: TRBJ2-6; d_call: NA; v_call: TRBV4-1; cdr3_nt: TGCGCCAGCAGCCTAAACTCTGGGGCCAACGTCCTGACTTTC; cdr3_aa: CASSLNSGANVLTF
clone_size: once; j_call: TRBJ2-1; d_call: NA; v_call: TRBV13; cdr3_nt: TGTGCCAGCAGCTCAGGGTCGGACAATGAGCAGTTCTTC; cdr3_aa: CASSSGSDNEQFF
clone_size: NA; j_call: TRBJ2-3; d_call: NA; v_call: TRBV7-9; cdr3_nt: TGTGCCAGCAGCTCCAGACCAGATACGCAGTATTTT; cdr3_aa: CASSSRPDTQYF
clone_size: NA; j_call: TRBJ1-2; d_call: NA; v_call: TRBV27; cdr3_nt: TGTGCCAGCCGCGGGGTCGAGACTGCTCCGAACTATGGCTACACCTTC; cdr3_aa: CASRGVETAPNYGYTF
clone_size: NA; j_call: TRBJ2-1; d_call: TRBD1; v_call: TRBV29-1; cdr3_nt: TGCAGCACTACCGGGACAGGGGTCAATGAGCAGTTCTTC; cdr3_aa: CSTTGTGVNEQFF
clone_size: NA; j_call: TRBJ2-3; d_call: NA; v_call: TRBV4-2; cdr3_nt: TGTGCCAGCAGCCAAGGGGGGGGCCGGGCAGATACGCAGTATTTT; cdr3_aa: CASSQGGGRADTQYF
clone_size: NA; j_call: TRBJ1-5; d_call: TRBD1; v_call: TRBV27; cdr3_nt: TGTGCCAGCAGTCCAGGGGGGTATCAGCCCCAGCATTTT; cdr3_aa: CASSPGGYQPQHF
clone_size: NA; j_call: TRBJ2-7; d_call: NA; v_call: TRBV7-2; cdr3_nt: TGTGCCAGCAGCCCTGGGGGGGCAGCCAGGGAGCGGCAGTACTTC; cdr3_aa: CASSPGGAARERQYF
clone_size: once; j_call: TRBJ2-7; d_call: TRBD2; v_call: TRBV5-1; cdr3_nt: TGCGCCAGCAGCCCGGGACTAGCGGCCTACGAGCAGTACTTC; cdr3_aa: CASSPGLAAYEQYF
clone_size: NA; j_call: TRBJ2-7; d_call: TRBD2; v_call: TRBV30; cdr3_nt: TGTGCCTGGACCTGGATTAGCGGGGAGCAGTACTTC; cdr3_aa: CAWTWISGEQYF
clone_size: once; j_call: TRBJ2-5; d_call: NA; v_call: TRBV29-1; cdr3_nt: TGCAGCGTTGACACCGGGGCCAGGGAGACCCAGTACTTC; cdr3_aa: CSVDTGARETQYF
clone_size: NA; j_call: TRBJ2-7; d_call: NA; v_call: TRBV7-8; cdr3_nt: TGTGCCAGCAGCTTAGCATACACCGACGAGCAGTACTTC; cdr3_aa: CASSLAYTDEQYF
clone_size: NA; j_call: TRBJ2-3; d_call: NA; v_call: TRBV11-2; cdr3_nt: TGTGCCAGCAGCTTTGGCGGGGTCAGCACAGATACGCAGTATTTT; cdr3_aa: CASSFGGVSTDTQYF
clone_size: NA; j_call: TRBJ2-7; d_call: TRBD2; v_call: TRBV13; cdr3_nt: TGTGCCAGCAGCGGATCTAGCGGGGGCTCCTACGAGCAGTACTTC; cdr3_aa: CASSGSSGGSYEQYF
clone_size: few; j_call: TRBJ2-3; d_call: NA; v_call: TRBV7-9; cdr3_nt: TGTGCCAGCAGCTTGGGAAAGGGGCGCACAGATACGCAGTATTTT; cdr3_aa: CASSLGKGRTDTQYF
clone_size: NA; j_call: TRBJ2-6; d_call: NA; v_call: TRBV5-6; cdr3_nt: TGTGCCAGCAGCTTGGAACCCCCGGGGAAGGGAGCCAACGTCCTGACTTTC; cdr3_aa: CASSLEPPGKGANVLTF
clone_size: NA; j_call: TRBJ2-1; d_call: TRBD2; v_call: TRBV7-8; cdr3_nt: TGTGCCAGCAGCTTATTCGGCCTCCGGGAGGATGAGCAGTTCTTC; cdr3_aa: CASSLFGLREDEQFF
clone_size: NA; j_call: TRBJ1-5; d_call: NA; v_call: TRBV5-6; cdr3_nt: TGTGCCAGCAGCTTGGTAGGGAGCAATCAGCCCCAGCATTTT; cdr3_aa: CASSLVGSNQPQHF
clone_size: NA; j_call: TRBJ1-1; d_call: TRBD1; v_call: TRBV4-1; cdr3_nt: TGCGCCAGCAGCCAGACCCCGGACAGGAAGAACACTGAAGCTTTCTTT; cdr3_aa: CASSQTPDRKNTEAFF
clone_size: few; j_call: TRBJ1-1; d_call: NA; v_call: TRBV7-9; cdr3_nt: TGTGCCAGCAGCTCCCACACACAGGAGAACACTGAAGCTTTCTTT; cdr3_aa: CASSSHTQENTEAFF
clone_size: NA; j_call: TRBJ2-2; d_call: NA; v_call: TRBV9; cdr3_nt: TGTGCCAGCAGCGTAGTCGTCGGGGAGCTGTTTTTT; cdr3_aa: CASSVVVGELFF
clone_size: NA; j_call: TRBJ1-5; d_call: NA; v_call: TRBV6-4; cdr3_nt: TGTGCCAGCAGTGACGGGGGTCAGCCCCAGCATTTT; cdr3_aa: CASSDGGQPQHF
clone_size: few; j_call: TRBJ1-1; d_call: NA; v_call: TRBV5-4; cdr3_nt: TGTGCCAGCAGCCTCGGGACGAATGAAGCTTTCTTT; cdr3_aa: CASSLGTNEAFF
clone_size: NA; j_call: TRBJ2-1; d_call: TRBD2; v_call: TRBV4-2; cdr3_nt: TGTGCCAGCAGCCAGGGTTCCAGCGGGGCGGCAGGTTCGGGTGAGCAGTTCTTC; cdr3_aa: CASSQGSSGAAGSGEQFF
clone_size: NA; j_call: TRBJ2-4; d_call: TRBD2; v_call: TRBV11-3; cdr3_nt: TGTGCCAGCAGCTACGGGACTAGCGGGGATGGTAGCTTC; cdr3_aa: CASSYGTSGDGSF
clone_size: NA; j_call: TRBJ1-1; d_call: TRBD1; v_call: TRBV9; cdr3_nt: TGTGCCAGCAGCGGTCGGGACAGAAACACTGAAGCTTTCTTT; cdr3_aa: CASSGRDRNTEAFF
clone_size: NA; j_call: TRBJ1-5; d_call: TRBD1; v_call: TRBV7-9; cdr3_nt: TGTGCCAGCAGGACAGGGTTGGATCAGCCCCAGCATTTT; cdr3_aa: CASRTGLDQPQHF
clone_size: NA; j_call: TRBJ2-5; d_call: NA; v_call: TRBV5-1; cdr3_nt: TGCGCCAGCAGCTCGTCACAGGCACTTCAAGAGACCCAGTACTTC; cdr3_aa: CASSSSQALQETQYF
clone_size: NA; j_call: TRBJ1-2; d_call: NA; v_call: TRBV5-6; cdr3_nt: TGTGCCAGCAGCCCGGGCTATGGCTACACCTTC; cdr3_aa: CASSPGYGYTF
clone_size: NA; j_call: TRBJ2-4; d_call: TRBD2; v_call: TRBV7-9; cdr3_nt: TGTGCCAGCAGCCCCCGGATAGCGGGAACCATAGCCAAAAACATTCAGTACTTC; cdr3_aa: CASSPRIAGTIAKNIQYF
clone_size: few; j_call: TRBJ1-2; d_call: TRBD1; v_call: TRBV19; cdr3_nt: TGTGCCAGTAGTATCGGGACAGCCTCTTCCCCCTATGGCTACACCTTC; cdr3_aa: CASSIGTASSPYGYTF
clone_size: few; j_call: TRBJ2-2; d_call: NA; v_call: TRBV29-1; cdr3_nt: TGCAGCGTTCAGGGGTTCACCGGGGAGCTGTTTTTT; cdr3_aa: CSVQGFTGELFF
clone_size: NA; j_call: TRBJ2-7; d_call: NA; v_call: TRBV6-5; cdr3_nt: TGTGCCAGACCCCAGGGACCGCAAGCCTACGAGCAGTACTTC; cdr3_aa: CARPQGPQAYEQYF
clone_size: NA; j_call: TRBJ2-5; d_call: TRBD2; v_call: TRBV2; cdr3_nt: TGTGCCAGCAGTGAGAACAGCGGGGAGCTTTGGGAGACCCAGTACTTC; cdr3_aa: CASSENSGELWETQYF
clone_size: NA; j_call: TRBJ2-1; d_call: NA; v_call: TRBV30; cdr3_nt: TGTGCCTGGTCGGACTACGAGAACTACAATGAGCAGTTCTTC; cdr3_aa: CAWSDYENYNEQFF